The 18 T cell receptor beta chains below all came from one sample that was sequenced in a study of T cells expressing NK-cell markers. Reanalyzing the 5' RACE reads, TCRdb keeps one entry per CDR3 protein, without DNA. The sample totals roughly 180,000 distinct CDR3 sequences; its top ten clones hold less than 20%. The sequenced material came from blood T cells: a sorted CD56 or NKG2C T cell subset, CD4+ or CD8+ T cells, or bulk PBMC T cells (not recorded which). Receptors were obtained from a woman between 18 and 70 years old in good health.

The chain recombines TRBV20-1 with TRBJ2-3. Germline-derived CDR1 and CDR2 are DFQATT and SNEGSKA (reference sequence). The CDR3 covers 12 residues. CDR3: CSARAYVDTQYF.

The V and J genes are TRBV7-3 and TRBJ2-1; TCRdb calls TRBD2, which cannot be checked without DNA. This CDR3 contains 13 residues. Germline CDR1 and CDR2: SGHTA and FQGTGA. This CDR3 reads CASSPTRANEQFF.

This rearrangement joins TRBV12-3 or TRBV12-4 to TRBJ1-6; the D gene TCRdb calls, TRBD1, cannot be checked with no DNA. There are 13 residues in the CDR3. Here the CDR3 reads CASSLGRGSPLHF.

This chain joins TRBV7-3 and TRBJ1-1; the D call of TRBD1 rests on TCRdb alone, since no DNA is present to check it. CDR3 length: 15 amino acids. Germline values: CDR1 SGHTA, CDR2 FQGTGA. The CDR3 is CASSDQGQGYTEAFF.

The CDR3 sequence: CSAEKRTGENSPLHF. The gene calls are TRBV20-1 and TRBJ1-6; the TCRdb call, TRBD1, lacks DNA for checking. The CDR3 covers 15 residues. The germline V gene encodes CDR1 DFQATT and CDR2 SNEGSKA (reference sequence).

This chain uses TRBV12-3 or TRBV12-4 with TRBJ1-2; TCRdb gives TRBD1 as the D gene, but with no DNA this cannot be confirmed. The CDR3 is made up of 13 amino acids. The CDR3 sequence: CASSTETGGGYTF.

This rearrangement joins TRBV5-1 to TRBJ2-1; the TCRdb D gene call, TRBD1, has no DNA to confirm it. Germline V gives CDR1 SGHRS, CDR2 YFSETQ. CDR3 length: 15 amino acids. The CDR3 is CASSLAPGGDNEQFF.

The rearrangement joins TRBV15 to TRBJ1-4; there is no DNA to check the TCRdb D call of TRBD1. Germline values: CDR1 LNHNV, CDR2 YYDKDF (reference sequence). The CDR3 loop spans 15 amino acids. The CDR3 here is CATSSKARSNEKLFF.

The rearrangement links TRBV7-2 to TRBJ1-5. CDR3 length: 13 residues. Germline CDR1 is SGHTA and CDR2 is FQGNSA. The CDR3 spells CASKKDSNQPQHF.

CDR3 region: CASSSYLYEQYF. This chain connects TRBV5-6 to TRBJ2-7. The CDR3 is made up of 12 amino acids. Germline assignment: CDR1 SGHDT and CDR2 YYEEEE.

J is TRBJ2-3 and V is TRBV20-1; the D gene TCRdb calls, TRBD1, cannot be checked with no DNA. There are 17 residues in the CDR3. Germline CDR1 reads DFQATT; CDR2 reads SNEGSKA (reference sequence). This CDR3 reads CSAPRRDRGRSADTQYF.

This chain connects TRBV20-1 to TRBJ2-5; the TRBD2 assignment by TCRdb is unverifiable without DNA. Germline CDR1 reads DFQATT; CDR2 reads SNEGSKA (reference sequence). This CDR3 is 14 amino acids long. The CDR3 protein is CSARRLDNQETQYF.

This sequence joins TRBV10-2 and TRBJ2-7; TCRdb outputs TRBD2, but without DNA this stays unchecked. Germline V lookup: CDR1 WSHSY, CDR2 SAAADI. This CDR3 is built from 20 residues. CDR3 protein: CASSEYLGREGSGSPYEQYF.

V and J are TRBV9 and TRBJ2-3. Germline values: CDR1 SGDLS, CDR2 YYNGEE. CDR3 size: 15 residues. This CDR3 is CASSVSGASTDTQYF.

The V gene is TRBV3-1, the J gene TRBJ2-6. Germline V CDR1 and CDR2: LGHDT, YNNKEL (reference sequence). The CDR3 has 14 residues. CDR3 sequence: CASSQSPGANVLTF. Using reference TRBV3-1 and TRBJ2-6 for the parts outside the CDR3, the full variable domain is DTAVSQTPKYLVTQMGNDKSIKCEQNLGHDTMYWYKQDSKKFLKIMFSYNNKELIINETVPNRFSPKSPDKAHLNLHINSLELGDSAVYFCASSQSPGANVLTFGAGSRLTVL.

The rearrangement uses TRBV7-2 and TRBJ2-7; TCRdb designates TRBD1, a call that cannot be tested without DNA. CDR3 length: 15 residues. The V gene's germline CDR1 is SGHTA and CDR2 FQGNSA. This CDR3 is CASSLHRDRVYEQYF.

V usage is TRBV12-3 or TRBV12-4 and J usage is TRBJ2-3. The CDR3 runs 12 residues. The CDR3 is CASSPDSNTQYF.

The rearrangement uses TRBV5-4 and TRBJ2-7; the D call from TCRdb, TRBD2, cannot be confirmed without DNA. Germline V lookup: CDR1 SGHNT, CDR2 YYREEE (reference sequence). This CDR3 comprises 15 residues. The CDR3 here is CASSRSGTMAYEQYF.